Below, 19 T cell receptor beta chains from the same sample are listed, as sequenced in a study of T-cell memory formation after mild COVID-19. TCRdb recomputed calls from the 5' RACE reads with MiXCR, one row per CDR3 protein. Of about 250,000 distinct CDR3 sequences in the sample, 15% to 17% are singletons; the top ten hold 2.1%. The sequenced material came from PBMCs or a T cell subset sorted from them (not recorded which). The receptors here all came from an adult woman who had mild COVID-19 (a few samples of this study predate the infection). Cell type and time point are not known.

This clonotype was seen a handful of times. The CDR3 protein is CASSLDRGAATGELFF. DNA of the CDR3: TGTGCCAGCAGCTTGGACAGGGGTGCGGCCACCGGGGAGCTGTTTTTT. This chain connects TRBV5-6 to TRBJ2-2, with 7 nucleotides matching TRBD1. The CDR3 totals 16 residues. Germline V gene data show CDR1 as SGHDT and CDR2 as YYEEEE. J was trimmed by 4 bases and V by 0 bases; bases with no gene match: 6. Full variable domain (outside the CDR3, taken from reference TRBV5-6 and TRBJ2-2): DAGVTQSPTHLIKTRGQQVTLRCSPKSGHDTVSWYQQALGQGPQFIFQYYEEEERQRGNFPDRFSGHQFPNYSSELNVNALLLGDSALYLCASSLDRGAATGELFFGEGSRLTVL.

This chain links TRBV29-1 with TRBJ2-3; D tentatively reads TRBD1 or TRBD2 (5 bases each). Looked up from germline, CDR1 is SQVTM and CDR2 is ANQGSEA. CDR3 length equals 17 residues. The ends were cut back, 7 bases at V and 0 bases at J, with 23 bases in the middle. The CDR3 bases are TGCAGCGCCCGGGACCGAGGGGACCCATATAGCACAGATACGCAGTATTTT. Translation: CSARDRGDPYSTDTQYF.

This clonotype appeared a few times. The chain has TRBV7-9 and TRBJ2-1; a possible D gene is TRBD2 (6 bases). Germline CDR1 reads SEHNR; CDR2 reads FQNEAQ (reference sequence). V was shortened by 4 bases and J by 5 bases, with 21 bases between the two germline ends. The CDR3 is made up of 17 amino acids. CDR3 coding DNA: TGTGCCAGCAGCTCAGGATTCCGGGAGAAAAGGGACAATGAGCAGTTCTTC. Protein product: CASSSGFREKRDNEQFF.

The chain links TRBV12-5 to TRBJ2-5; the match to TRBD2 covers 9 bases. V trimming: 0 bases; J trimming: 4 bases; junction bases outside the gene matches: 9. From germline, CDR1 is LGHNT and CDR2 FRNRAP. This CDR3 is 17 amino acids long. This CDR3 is CASGLVVSGSGRETQYF. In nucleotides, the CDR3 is TGTGCTAGTGGTTTGGTAGTTAGCGGGAGCGGTAGAGAGACCCAGTACTTC.

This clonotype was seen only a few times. In DNA form, the CDR3 reads TGTGCCAGCAGCAAAGAATCGGCAGGGGGGTACCATAGCAATCAGCCCCAGCATTTT. Residues: CASSKESAGGYHSNQPQHF. The chain combines TRBV21-1 with TRBJ1-5; no check of the table's D call, TRBD1, against the DNA was made. TRBV21-1 is described as a pseudogene. The CDR3 extends over 19 amino acids.

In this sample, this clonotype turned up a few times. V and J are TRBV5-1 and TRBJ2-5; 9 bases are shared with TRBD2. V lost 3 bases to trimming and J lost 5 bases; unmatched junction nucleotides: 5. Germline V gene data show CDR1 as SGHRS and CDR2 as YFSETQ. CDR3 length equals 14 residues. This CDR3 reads CASSYGTSSETQYF. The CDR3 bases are TGCGCCAGCAGCTACGGGACTAGCAGCGAGACCCAGTACTTC. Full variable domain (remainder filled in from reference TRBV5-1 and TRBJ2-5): KAGVTQTPRYLIKTRGQQVTLSCSPISGHRSVSWYQQTPGQGLQFLFEYFSETQRNKGNFPGRFSGRQFSNSRSEMNVSTLELGDSALYLCASSYGTSSETQYFGPGTRLLVL.

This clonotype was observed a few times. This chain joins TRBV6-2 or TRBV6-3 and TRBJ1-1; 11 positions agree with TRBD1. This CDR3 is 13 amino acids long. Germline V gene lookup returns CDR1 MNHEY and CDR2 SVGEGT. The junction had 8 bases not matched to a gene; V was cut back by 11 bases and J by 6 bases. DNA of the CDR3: TGTGCCGGGTCTCAGGGACAGGGGGCTGAAGCTTTCTTT. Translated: CAGSQGQGAEAFF.

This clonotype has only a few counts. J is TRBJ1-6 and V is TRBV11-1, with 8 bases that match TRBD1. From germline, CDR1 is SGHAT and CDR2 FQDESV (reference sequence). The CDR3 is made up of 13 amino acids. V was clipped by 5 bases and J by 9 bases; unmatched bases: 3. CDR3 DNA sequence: TGTGCCAGCAGCCAGGACAGGGTTTCACCCCTCCACTTT. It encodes CASSQDRVSPLHF.

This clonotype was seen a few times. As DNA, the CDR3 is TGTGCCACCAGTGATCGACAGGGGTCGACCTACAATGAGCAGTTCTTC. Translated, it gives CATSDRQGSTYNEQFF. This sequence joins TRBV24-1 and TRBJ2-1; 8 nucleotides align to TRBD1. Germline V gives CDR1 KGHDR, CDR2 SFDVKD. V shed 3 bases, J shed 2 bases, and the junction held 5 bases outside the gene matches. This CDR3 has 16 residues.

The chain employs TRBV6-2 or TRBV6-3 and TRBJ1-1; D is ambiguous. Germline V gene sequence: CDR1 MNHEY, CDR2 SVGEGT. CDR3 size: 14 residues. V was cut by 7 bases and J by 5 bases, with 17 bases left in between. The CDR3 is CASTPQEGLTEAFF. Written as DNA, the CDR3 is TGTGCCAGCACCCCCCAGGAGGGTCTAACTGAAGCTTTCTTT.

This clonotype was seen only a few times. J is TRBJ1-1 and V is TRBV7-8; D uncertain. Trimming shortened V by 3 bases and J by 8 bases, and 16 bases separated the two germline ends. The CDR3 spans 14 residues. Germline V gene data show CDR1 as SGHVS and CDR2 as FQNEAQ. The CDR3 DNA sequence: TGTGCCAGCAGCTTTTGGGAAAGGAGAACCGAAGCTTTCTTT. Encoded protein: CASSFWERRTEAFF.

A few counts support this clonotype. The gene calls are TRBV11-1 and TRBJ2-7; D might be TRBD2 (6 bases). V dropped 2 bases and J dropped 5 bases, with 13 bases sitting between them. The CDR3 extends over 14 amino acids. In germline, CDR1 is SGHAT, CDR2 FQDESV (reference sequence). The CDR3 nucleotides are TGTGCCAGCAGCTTAACCGGGAGCATCGACGAGCAGTACTTC. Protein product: CASSLTGSIDEQYF.

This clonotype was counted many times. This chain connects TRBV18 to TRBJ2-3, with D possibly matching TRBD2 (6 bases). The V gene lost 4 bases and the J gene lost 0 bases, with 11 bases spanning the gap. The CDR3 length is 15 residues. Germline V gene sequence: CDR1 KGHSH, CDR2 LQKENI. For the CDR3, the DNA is TGTGCCAGCTCACTCTCCGGGACTAGCACAGATACGCAGTATTTT. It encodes CASSLSGTSTDTQYF.

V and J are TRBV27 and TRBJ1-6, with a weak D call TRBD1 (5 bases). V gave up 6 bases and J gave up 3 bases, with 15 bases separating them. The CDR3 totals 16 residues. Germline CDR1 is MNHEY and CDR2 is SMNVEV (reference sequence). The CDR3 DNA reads TGTGCCAGCAGGGGACTGGGGGGGTTCTATAATTCACCCCTCCACTTT. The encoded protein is CASRGLGGFYNSPLHF.

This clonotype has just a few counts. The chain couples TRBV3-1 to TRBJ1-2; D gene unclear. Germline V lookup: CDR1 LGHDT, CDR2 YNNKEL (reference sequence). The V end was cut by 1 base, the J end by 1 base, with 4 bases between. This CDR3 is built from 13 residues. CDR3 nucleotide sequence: TGTGCCAGCAGCCAAGCAGATAACTATGGCTACACCTTC. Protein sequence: CASSQADNYGYTF.

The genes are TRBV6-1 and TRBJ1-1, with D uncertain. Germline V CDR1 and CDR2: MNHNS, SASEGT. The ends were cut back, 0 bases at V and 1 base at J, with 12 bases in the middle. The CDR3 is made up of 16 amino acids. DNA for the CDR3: TGTGCCAGCAGTGAAGCGGGCCTAGCCCCGAACACTGAAGCTTTCTTT. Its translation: CASSEAGLAPNTEAFF.

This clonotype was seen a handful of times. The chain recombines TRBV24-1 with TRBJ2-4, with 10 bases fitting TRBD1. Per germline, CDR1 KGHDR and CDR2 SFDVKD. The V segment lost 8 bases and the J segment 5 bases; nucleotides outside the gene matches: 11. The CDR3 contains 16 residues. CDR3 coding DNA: TGTGCCACCACCACCCATAGCGGGACAGGGGAAAACATTCAGTACTTC. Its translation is CATTTHSGTGENIQYF.

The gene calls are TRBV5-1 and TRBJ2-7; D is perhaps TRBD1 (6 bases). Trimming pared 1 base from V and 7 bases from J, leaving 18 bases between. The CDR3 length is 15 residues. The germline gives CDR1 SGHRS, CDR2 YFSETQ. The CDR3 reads CASSLTPQGKGEQYF. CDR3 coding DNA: TGCGCCAGCAGCTTGACTCCACAGGGTAAAGGTGAGCAGTACTTC.

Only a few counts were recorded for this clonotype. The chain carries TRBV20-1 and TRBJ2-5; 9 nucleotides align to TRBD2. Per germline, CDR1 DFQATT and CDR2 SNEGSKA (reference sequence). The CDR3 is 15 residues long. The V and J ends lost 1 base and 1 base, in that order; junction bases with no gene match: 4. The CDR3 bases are TGCAGTGCTAGAGGGGTGGGACTAGCCCAAGAGACCCAGTACTTC. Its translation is CSARGVGLAQETQYF.